The rows below give T cell receptor beta chains drawn from one sample of a study of T cell responses to AZD1222 COVID-19 vaccine. Sequencing was performed with immunoSEQ multiplex PCR; in TCRdb, only in-frame clones are kept and a portion is missing. The sample has 40,000 or so clones, over 80% seen once; the top ten hold about 18%. The starting material was peripheral blood, obtained 28 days after the second AZD1222 dose. The receptors were gathered from an adult who received the AZD1222 COVID-19 vaccine. The CDR3 runs from the conserved cysteine through the conserved F or W. Size is omitted from some rows. Given values are once, few, many or a class for expanded clones.

>few|TRBV30
CAWGGPNRFVNSPLHF
>-|TRBV20-1
CSASIGANYGYTF
>-|TRBV7-2
CASSFSSRGTRDTQYF
>-|TRBV11-2
CASSLFGQDSDTQYF
>-|TRBV29-1
CSVKTGIGTGELFF
>-|TRBV7-9
CASSLARGTGRAFF
>-|TRBV5-1
CASRNTGPGELFF
>-|TRBV12-3/TRBV12-4
CASSLTYEQYF
>-|TRBV29-1
CSVTTGGREKLFF
>-|TRBV5-1
CASRGDFSGNTIYF
>-|TRBV7-6
CASSLGRGGPYEQYF
>-|TRBV6-6
CASSLQDRNYQPQHF
>-|TRBV10-3
CAISAAGEGSPLHF
>-|TRBV18
CASSPLSRGSNQPQHF
>-|TRBV7-3
CASSFSGGLENEQFF
>-|TRBV5-1
CASSAQGGSNQPQHF
>-|TRBV19
CASSYSVYATEAFF
>-|TRBV28
CASSLEDYGYTF
>-|TRBV29-1
CSGTGGGDEKLFF
>-|TRBV3-1/TRBV3-2
CASSHAGLNRDTQYF
>-|TRBV5-1
CASSLKASSGWTEAFF
>-|TRBV7-3
CASSLSQVDTQYF
>-|TRBV30
CAWGSGGFKETQYF
>-|TRBV5-4
CAIHGRATYGYTF
>-|TRBV3-1/TRBV3-2
CASSQDGGGNEKLFF
>-|TRBV7-2
CASSSWTYTDTQYF
>-|TRBV19
CASSMADPVHTEAFF
>-|TRBV27
CASSFERPNSPLHF
>-|TRBV21-1
CASSREGVLLNTEAFF
>-|TRBV5-1
CASSWDFSYNEQFF
>-|TRBV28
CASFRPGLPLGPQHF
>-|TRBV12-3/TRBV12-4
CASRPGPQYGYTF
>-|TRBV5-6
CASSFGTGANVLTF
>-|TRBV27
CASSLIGGGFYTGELFF
>-|TRBV25-1
CASSEGRDSHNRNSPLHF
>-|TRBV6-5
CASRVGQELAYGYTF
>few|TRBV6-5
CASRRGQDSNQPQHF
>-|TRBV6-5
CASRRQAQNYGYTF
>-|TRBV14
CASSQDKGRAGNTIYF
>-|TRBV19
CASSIVHEQFF
>-|TRBV4-1
CASSQEGVGAPGYTF
>-|TRBV5-1
CASSLFSAGGVSLNTEAFF
>few|TRBV6-5
CASSRGGGIQYF
>few|TRBV5-1
CASSLAGTSGGGETQYF
>-|TRBV7-8
CASSLGGTDYGYTF
>-|TRBV5-6
CASKGLAGAEQYF
>-|TRBV6-5
CASTTGVDTGELFF
>-|TRBV6-5
CASSPSLGERYGYTF
>-|TRBV6-5
CASSLQGATEAFF
>-|TRBV16
CASSITGGTHQPQHF
>-|TRBV7-3
CASSLSRGPYEQYF
>-|TRBV24-1
CATSGQGVENIQYF